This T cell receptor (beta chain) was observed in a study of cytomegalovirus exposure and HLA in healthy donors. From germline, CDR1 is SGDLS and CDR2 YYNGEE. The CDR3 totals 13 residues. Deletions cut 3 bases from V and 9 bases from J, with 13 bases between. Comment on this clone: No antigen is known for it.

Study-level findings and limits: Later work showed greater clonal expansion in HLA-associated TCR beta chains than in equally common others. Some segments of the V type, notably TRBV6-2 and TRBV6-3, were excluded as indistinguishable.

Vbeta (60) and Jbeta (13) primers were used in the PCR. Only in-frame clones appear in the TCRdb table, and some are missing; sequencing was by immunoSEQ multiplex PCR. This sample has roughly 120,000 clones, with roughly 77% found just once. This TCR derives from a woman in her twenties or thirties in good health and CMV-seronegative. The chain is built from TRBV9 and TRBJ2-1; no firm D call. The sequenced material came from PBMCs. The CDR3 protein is CASSAAAGGEQFF. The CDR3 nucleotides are TGTGCCAGCAGCGCCGCCGCAGGTGGTGAGCAGTTCTTC. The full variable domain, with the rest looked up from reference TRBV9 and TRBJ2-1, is DSGVTQTPKHLITATGQRVTLRCSPRSGDLSVYWYQQSLDQGLQFLIQYYNGEERAKGNILERFSAQQFPDLHSELNLSSLELGDSALYFCASSAAAGGEQFFGPGTRLTVL.